This T cell receptor (beta chain) is drawn from a study of blood T cell repertoires in COVID-19. Turning to the study itself: Donors in the United States, Italy and Spain gave samples during acute or convalescent COVID-19. T cells, B-cell-depleted T cells, or PBMCs provided the cDNA or gDNA that served as material.

Recruited during active infection, patients (from Seattle) were subsequently followed longitudinally. In the original workflow: The authors estimated nucleated cell counts from reference gene primer amplification. Method: immunoSEQ multiplex PCR; TCRdb's copy keeps in-frame clones and lacks some. V and J calls and clone size come straight from that table; D and trimming were deduced from the DNA. The data hold fewer than 700,000 clones, with around 90% observed a single time. For this clone: In the same sample, other DNA sequences code for this CDR3.

The sample taken for sequencing was peripheral blood. This clonotype was obtained from a woman between 45 and 65 years old with COVID-19, enrolled during active disease.

The CDR3 here is CASTGGTEAFF. CDR3 nucleotides: TGTGCCAGCACAGGAGGGACTGAAGCTTTCTTT. V gene TRBV6-5 combines with J gene TRBJ1-1; D unresolved. V lost 7 bases and J 5 bases, leaving 8 bases between the germline ends. Germline loops: CDR1 MNHEY, CDR2 SVGAGI. The CDR3 runs 11 residues.